The 32 T cell receptor beta chains presented below share a single source sample, sequenced in a study of OX40 agonist ivuxolimab in advanced cancers. Only in-frame clones appear in the TCRdb table, and some are missing; sequencing was by immunoSEQ multiplex PCR. The repertoire holds 150,000 to 190,000 clones, with around 94% as singletons. The sequencing used CD4+ or CD8+ T cells sorted from blood, collected in a trial of the OX40 agonist ivuxolimab. Receptor source: an adult with an advanced solid tumor such as melanoma, head and neck, liver or kidney cancer.

This rearrangement joins TRBV4-1 to TRBJ1-6, with TRBD1 matching 7 bases. Trimming cost V 2 bases and J 8 bases; bases outside gene matches: 6. CDR3 length equals 15 residues. Germline-derived CDR1 and CDR2 are MGHRA and YSYEKL. The CDR3 nucleotides read TGCGCCAGCAGCCAATATTCAACAGGGGATTCACCCCTCCACTTT. Translated, it gives CASSQYSTGDSPLHF.

The genes are TRBV28 and TRBJ1-2; D call uncertain. With 5 bases removed from V and 3 bases from J, the gap between germline ends came to 13 bases. This CDR3 spans 14 amino acids. Germline CDR1 reads MDHEN; CDR2 reads SYDVKM. CDR3 coding DNA: TGTGCCAGCAGTCCAAGAGGACTGCACTATGGCTACACCTTC. As protein: CASSPRGLHYGYTF.

The table lists this clone with a count of one. J is TRBJ1-4 and V is TRBV5-4; D perhaps matches TRBD1 (5 bases). CDR1 is SGHNT, CDR2 YYREEE, per germline (reference sequence). Between the trimmed V and J ends, which lost 4 bases and 4 bases, there was a span of 20 bases. This CDR3 is 17 amino acids long. The CDR3 DNA sequence: TGTGCCAGCAGCCCCCGCCCTTCCGGACACTTTAATGAAAAACTGTTTTTT. Protein: CASSPRPSGHFNEKLFF.

This clone was detected only a few times. The chain has TRBV28 and TRBJ2-3, with D possibly matching TRBD2 (5 bases). Germline lookup yields CDR1 MDHEN and CDR2 SYDVKM. V was pared by 5 bases and J by 1 base, with 13 bases between. The CDR3 is made up of 15 amino acids. CDR3 coding DNA: TGTGCCAGCAGTCGAGGGAAGGCGGGCACAGATACGCAGTATTTT. It is translated as CASSRGKAGTDTQYF.

The genes are TRBV18 and TRBJ2-3, with a tentative D call TRBD1 (6 bases). The CDR3 runs 13 residues. V shed 8 bases and J shed 0 bases, with 9 bases lying between them. Germline assignment: CDR1 KGHSH and CDR2 LQKENI. The CDR3 protein is CASRTESTDTQYF. The CDR3 nucleotides are TGTGCCAGCCGGACAGAGAGCACAGATACGCAGTATTTT.

This clone was seen only once. The chain uses TRBV5-1 and TRBJ2-4; 7 nucleotides line up with TRBD1. From germline, CDR1 is SGHRS and CDR2 YFSETQ. The CDR3 has 15 amino acids. Losses at the gene ends were 0 bases for V and 0 bases for J; bases not matched to a gene: 0. The CDR3 DNA reads as TGCGCCAGCAGCTTGGGGGACAGAGCCAAAAACATTCAGTACTTC. The encoded protein is CASSLGDRAKNIQYF. Supplemented by reference TRBV5-1 and TRBJ2-4, the full variable domain reads KAGVTQTPRYLIKTRGQQVTLSCSPISGHRSVSWYQQTPGQGLQFLFEYFSETQRNKGNFPGRFSGRQFSNSRSEMNVSTLELGDSALYLCASSLGDRAKNIQYFGAGTRLSVL.

For the CDR3, the DNA is TGTGCCAGCAGCCTGAGGACCGTCCAGGGGAAAGAGACCCAGTACTTC. It codes for CASSLRTVQGKETQYF. This chain uses TRBV5-4 with TRBJ2-5, with TRBD1 as a possible D gene (6 bases). The CDR3 consists of 16 residues. V lost 4 bases to trimming and J lost 3 bases, with 19 bases between them. The germline V gene has CDR1 SGHNT and CDR2 YYREEE (reference sequence).

The chain links TRBV6-5 to TRBJ1-2; 9 nucleotides line up with TRBD1. The V and J ends lost 4 bases and 7 bases, in that order; junction bases with no gene match: 7. Per germline, CDR1 MNHEY and CDR2 SVGAGI. The length of the CDR3 is 14 residues. CDR3 nucleotide sequence: TGTGCCAGCAGTTTCCGGGACAGGGCCGGTGGCTACACCTTC. This gives the protein CASSFRDRAGGYTF.

The chain uses TRBV2 and TRBJ2-7, with D tentatively TRBD1 (6 bases). Germline-derived CDR1 and CDR2 are SNHLY and FYNNEI. The CDR3 spans 12 residues. V was shortened by 6 bases and J by 6 bases, with 12 bases between the two germline ends. CDR3: CASRAQGFEQYF. CDR3 DNA sequence: TGTGCCAGCAGGGCCCAGGGGTTCGAGCAGTACTTC.

The chain recombines TRBV7-2 with TRBJ2-7; 10 bases align to TRBD2. The J segment lost 0 bases and the V segment lost 4 bases, leaving 3 bases of the junction unmatched. CDR3 length: 15 residues. CDR1 is SGHTA and CDR2 is FQGNSA in the germline V gene. The CDR3 is CASSWASGGSYEQYF. CDR3 DNA sequence: TGTGCCAGCAGCTGGGCTAGCGGGGGCTCCTACGAGCAGTACTTC.

The chain combines TRBV9 with TRBJ2-3, with TRBD2 matching 9 bases. Trimming cost V 2 bases and J 1 base; bases outside gene matches: 5. The CDR3 is 16 residues long. Per the germline V gene, CDR1 is SGDLS and CDR2 is YYNGEE. As DNA, the CDR3 is TGTGCCAGCAGCGTGGGGGTAGCGGGGGGCACAGATACGCAGTATTTT. Amino acid sequence: CASSVGVAGGTDTQYF.

The chain uses TRBV20-1 and TRBJ2-3; D gene unclear. This CDR3 region has 11 residues. Germline CDR1 reads DFQATT; CDR2 reads SNEGSKA (reference sequence). Trimming took 2 bases from V and 3 from J, leaving 3 bases between them. In nucleotides, the CDR3 is TGCAGTGCTAGAATTACAGATACGCAGTATTTT. Translated, it gives CSARITDTQYF.

This chain links TRBV9 with TRBJ1-5, with a possible D match to TRBD1 (6 bases). CDR1 and CDR2 (germline): SGDLS, YYNGEE. V lost 1 base to trimming and J lost 10 bases, with 12 bases between them. The CDR3 runs to 13 residues. The CDR3, as DNA: TGTGCCAGCAGCGTATATTGGGACAAACCCCAGCATTTT. Its protein product is CASSVYWDKPQHF.

The J gene is TRBJ1-4, the V gene TRBV9, with a weak D call TRBD1 (6 bases). The CDR3 consists of 14 residues. Germline CDR1 and CDR2: SGDLS and YYNGEE. V lost 4 bases to trimming and J lost 8 bases, with 15 bases between them. This chain's CDR3 is CASSSFGGEEKLFF. The CDR3 nucleotides read TGTGCCAGCAGCAGCTTCGGGGGCGAAGAAAAACTGTTTTTT. Based on the CDR3 plus reference TRBV9 and TRBJ1-4, the full variable domain is DSGVTQTPKHLITATGQRVTLRCSPRSGDLSVYWYQQSLDQGLQFLIQYYNGEERAKGNILERFSAQQFPDLHSELNLSSLELGDSALYFCASSSFGGEEKLFFGSGTQLSVL.

This chain connects TRBV19 to TRBJ1-4; unclear D gene. V lost 11 bases and J lost 2, with 12 bases in between. Germline CDR1 LNHDA, CDR2 SQIVND (reference sequence). This CDR3 spans 13 amino acids. The CDR3 spells CAGRAATNEKLFF. Written as DNA, the CDR3 is TGTGCCGGACGGGCTGCTACTAATGAAAAACTGTTTTTT.

The chain combines TRBV11-2 with TRBJ1-4; D unresolved. V was shortened by 4 bases and J by 0 bases, with 15 bases between the two germline ends. Germline CDR1 is SGHAT and CDR2 is FQNNGV. This CDR3 contains 17 residues. The chain's CDR3 is CASSWGRGRATNEKLFF. Here the CDR3 DNA reads TGTGCCAGCAGCTGGGGTCGGGGTAGGGCAACTAATGAAAAACTGTTTTTT.

This chain joins TRBV7-2 and TRBJ2-5; unclear D gene. V shed 5 bases and J shed 7 bases, with 8 bases lying between them. The CDR3 runs to 11 residues. Germline V CDR1 and CDR2: SGHTA, FQGNSA. CDR3 protein: CASSVVATQYF. The CDR3 nucleotides read TGTGCCAGCAGCGTAGTGGCGACCCAGTACTTC.

This chain uses TRBV4-1 with TRBJ2-2; weak D call: TRBD1 (5 bases). Per germline, CDR1 MGHRA and CDR2 YSYEKL. The ends were cut back, 1 base at V and 5 bases at J, with 14 bases in the middle. The CDR3 consists of 16 residues. The CDR3 coding sequence is TGCGCCAGCAGCCAAGGTAGGGGATCGAGGACCGGGGAGCTGTTTTTT. Its translation is CASSQGRGSRTGELFF.

This rearrangement joins TRBV12-5 to TRBJ2-7, with D perhaps TRBD1 (6 bases). With 4 bases removed from V and 0 bases from J, the gap between germline ends came to 16 bases. Germline CDR1 is LGHNT and CDR2 is FRNRAP. This CDR3 has 16 amino acids. This CDR3 reads CASGSTQARGSYEQYF. As DNA, the CDR3 is TGTGCTAGTGGTTCCACCCAGGCCAGGGGCTCCTACGAGCAGTACTTC.

V usage is TRBV21-1 and J usage is TRBJ2-7; the table's D call, TRBD2, has no DNA check behind it. TRBV21-1 is a recognized pseudogene. This CDR3 spans 10 amino acids. The CDR3 loop is CASTGGEQYF. The CDR3 nucleotides are TGTGCCAGCACCGGGGGGGAGCAGTACTTC.

The gene calls are TRBV5-1 and TRBJ2-5, with 8 nucleotides matching TRBD1. The CDR3 is 14 residues long. CDR1 is SGHRS, CDR2 YFSETQ, per germline. The trim removed 4 bases at V and 2 bases at J, leaving 4 bases unmatched. The chain's CDR3 is CASSQDRVQETQYF. For the CDR3, the DNA is TGCGCCAGCAGCCAGGACAGGGTTCAAGAGACCCAGTACTTC.

The V call is TRBV2, the J call TRBJ2-2; TRBD1 matches 8 bases. This CDR3 is built from 14 residues. V lost 2 bases to trimming and J lost 6 bases; unmatched junction nucleotides: 2. Germline CDR1 SNHLY, CDR2 FYNNEI. The CDR3, as DNA: TGTGCCAGCAGTGAATGGACAGGGCCCGGGGAGCTGTTTTTT. Its protein is CASSEWTGPGELFF.

The chain couples TRBV5-5 to TRBJ2-2; 9 bases map to TRBD1. Germline-derived CDR1 and CDR2 are SGHKS and YYEKEE (reference sequence). This CDR3 spans 18 amino acids. Losses at the gene ends were 4 bases for V and 3 bases for J; bases not matched to a gene: 13. The CDR3 DNA reads as TGTGCCAGCAGCAAGCGGGGACAGGGCGGGTCGGACACCGGGGAGCTGTTTTTT. Residues: CASSKRGQGGSDTGELFF.

The chain uses TRBV28 and TRBJ2-3; 9 positions agree with TRBD1. CDR1 MDHEN and CDR2 SYDVKM come from the germline V gene. The CDR3 has 16 amino acids. V lost 5 bases, J lost 2 bases, and 8 bases stayed unmatched. This CDR3 is CASSPQQGAFTDTQYF. CDR3 nucleotides: TGTGCCAGCAGTCCCCAACAGGGGGCGTTCACAGATACGCAGTATTTT.

The genes are TRBV5-7 and TRBJ2-3, with 11 bases that match TRBD2. TRBV5-7 carries the ORF label, with uncertain function. The trim removed 1 base at V and 5 bases at J, leaving 15 bases unmatched. CDR3 length: 19 residues. DNA for the CDR3: TGTGCCAGCAGCTTGTGCACTTTAGTAGCGGGGGGGCGGGGAGATACGCAGTATTTT. Protein sequence: CASSLCTLVAGGRGDTQYF.

V gene TRBV6-5 combines with J gene TRBJ1-4, with 11 bases lining up with TRBD1. CDR3 size: 15 residues. The germline V gene has CDR1 MNHEY and CDR2 SVGAGI. With V trimmed by 6 bases and J by 6 bases, 6 bases remained unmatched. In DNA form, the CDR3 reads TGTGCCAGCAGGGCCGGACAGGGGGCATATGAAAAACTGTTTTTT. Amino acids: CASRAGQGAYEKLFF.

V is TRBV11-2 and J is TRBJ2-7; D not resolved. Germline V CDR1 and CDR2: SGHAT, FQNNGV. V dropped 5 bases and J dropped 3 bases, with 17 bases sitting between them. The CDR3 contains 15 residues. Here the CDR3 reads CASSQLSGGNYEQYF. As DNA, the CDR3 is TGTGCCAGCAGCCAACTCAGTGGTGGAAACTACGAGCAGTACTTC.

The chain uses TRBV2 and TRBJ1-3; D call uncertain. V lost 5 bases to trimming and J lost 0 bases, with 14 bases between them. The CDR3 consists of 16 residues. CDR1 is SNHLY and CDR2 is FYNNEI in the germline V gene. The CDR3 bases are TGTGCCAGCAGTTGGTACGAGTTTAGCTCTGGAAACACCATATATTTT. Translated, it gives CASSWYEFSSGNTIYF.

A single count supports this clone. The chain uses TRBV27 and TRBJ1-4, with 11 bases fitting TRBD1. The CDR3 length is 15 residues. Per the germline V gene, CDR1 is MNHEY and CDR2 is SMNVEV (reference sequence). With V trimmed by 5 bases and J by 7 bases, 6 bases remained unmatched. CDR3 in DNA: TGTGCCAGCAGTAGCGGGACAGGGGGATTTGAAAAACTGTTTTTT. Amino acid sequence: CASSSGTGGFEKLFF. The full variable domain, completed using reference TRBV27 and TRBJ1-4, is EAQVTQNPRYLITVTGKKLTVTCSQNMNHEYMSWYRQDPGLGLRQIYYSMNVEVTDKGDVPEGYKVSRKEKRNFPLILESPSPNQTSLYFCASSSGTGGFEKLFFGSGTQLSVL.

The V call is TRBV7-2, the J call TRBJ1-1; a possible D gene is TRBD1 (5 bases). V lost 6 bases, J lost 5 bases, and 13 bases lay in between. The CDR3 sequence is 13 residues long. In germline, CDR1 is SGHTA, CDR2 FQGNSA. The CDR3 spells CASSSQGRTEAFF. CDR3 sequence (DNA): TGTGCCAGCAGTTCCCAGGGCAGGACTGAAGCTTTCTTT.

This clone was recorded a few times. This chain links TRBV10-1 with TRBJ2-7, with unresolved D. The germline V gene has CDR1 WNHNN and CDR2 SYGVQD (reference sequence). Trimming removed 3 bases at V and 4 bases at J, with 10 bases between. This CDR3 region has 13 residues. The CDR3 protein is CASSDYPQYEQYF. In nucleotides, the CDR3 is TGCGCCAGCAGTGACTATCCCCAGTACGAGCAGTACTTC.

The chain carries TRBV5-1 and TRBJ1-1; no clear D. Germline-derived CDR1 and CDR2 are SGHRS and YFSETQ. The CDR3 contains 13 residues. V was clipped by 4 bases and J by 4 bases, with 11 bases between them. CDR3 sequence reads: CASSNEGRTEAFF. For the CDR3, the DNA is TGCGCCAGCAGCAACGAAGGGCGCACTGAAGCTTTCTTT.